This entry lists 32 T cell receptor beta chains sequenced from one sample in a study of blood T cell repertoires in COVID-19. Assay used: immunoSEQ multiplex PCR; TCRdb lists only in-frame clones, some missing. Among 150,000 to 200,000 clones listed, 85% to 90% were seen once. Material: peripheral blood. The receptors were sampled from a woman in her seventies with COVID-19, enrolled during active disease.

In its sample, this clone was seen once. The CDR3 here is CASSGRTGYYGYTF. CDR3 bases: TGTGCCAGCAGCGGAAGGACAGGGTACTATGGCTACACCTTC. The V call is TRBV5-4, the J call TRBJ1-2; 8 nucleotides agree with TRBD1. The CDR3 loop spans 14 amino acids. V gave up 4 bases and J gave up 3 bases; unmatched junction bases: 5. CDR1 is SGHNT, CDR2 YYREEE, per germline (reference sequence).

V is TRBV4-1 and J is TRBJ1-1; possible D gene TRBD1, 6 bases. V shed 0 bases and J shed 5 bases, with 10 bases lying between them. The CDR3 contains 14 residues. Germline V lookup: CDR1 MGHRA, CDR2 YSYEKL. The CDR3: CASSQDRGWTEAFF. In DNA form, the CDR3 reads TGCGCCAGCAGCCAAGACAGGGGTTGGACTGAAGCTTTCTTT.

The sample holds a few counts of this clone. The chain combines TRBV6-2 or TRBV6-3 with TRBJ1-2, with a tentative D call TRBD1 (6 bases). The CDR3 has 15 residues. Trimming shortened V by 0 bases and J by 3 bases, and 11 bases separated the two germline ends. Germline V gene data show CDR1 as MNHEY and CDR2 as SVGEGT. CDR3 loop: CASSYSRAGDYGYTF. CDR3 DNA sequence: TGTGCCAGCAGTTACTCGAGAGCAGGGGACTATGGCTACACCTTC.

The CDR3 protein is CASSRTSGTGASTDTQYF. For the CDR3, the DNA is TGTGCCAGCAGCCGGACTTCCGGGACAGGGGCTAGCACAGATACGCAGTATTTT. The gene calls are TRBV14 and TRBJ2-3, with TRBD1 identical over 10 bases. Germline CDR1 SGHDN, CDR2 FVKESK. Losses at the gene ends were 4 bases for V and 0 bases for J; bases not matched to a gene: 10. CDR3 size: 18 residues. Drawing the rest from reference TRBV14 and TRBJ2-3, the complete variable domain is EAGVTQFPSHSVIEKGQTVTLRCDPISGHDNLYWYRRVMGKEIKFLLHFVKESKQDESGMPNNRFLAERTGGTYSTLKVQPAELEDSGVYFCASSRTSGTGASTDTQYFGPGTRLTVL.

V is TRBV11-3 and J is TRBJ2-1; 8 bases map to TRBD2. This CDR3 region has 15 residues. After removal of 5 bases from V and 5 bases from J, the junction contained 8 bases not matched to a gene. The germline V gene has CDR1 SGHNT and CDR2 YENEEA. CDR3 amino acids: CASSPPREGDNEQFF. Here the CDR3 DNA reads TGTGCCAGCAGCCCTCCCCGGGAGGGGGACAATGAGCAGTTCTTC.

V gene TRBV11-2 combines with J gene TRBJ2-7; TRBD1 matches at 7 bases. The CDR3 is made up of 15 amino acids. Germline CDR1 reads SGHAT; CDR2 reads FQNNGV. J lost 7 bases, V lost 1 base, and 10 bases had no gene match. Here the CDR3 reads CASSLGGTAIREQYF. CDR3 bases: TGTGCCAGCAGCTTAGGAGGGACAGCTATACGAGAGCAGTACTTC. Variable domain in full (rest from reference TRBV11-2 and TRBJ2-7): EAGVAQSPRYKIIEKRQSVAFWCNPISGHATLYWYQQILGQGPKLLIQFQNNGVVDDSQLPKDRFSAERLKGVDSTLKIQPAKLEDSAVYLCASSLGGTAIREQYFGPGTRLTVT.

V is TRBV5-4 and J is TRBJ1-4; perhaps TRBD1 as D (5 bases). Germline V gene data show CDR1 as SGHNT and CDR2 as YYREEE (reference sequence). The CDR3 length is 17 residues. V dropped 2 bases and J dropped 2 bases, with 16 bases sitting between them. For the CDR3, the DNA is TGTGCCAGCAGCTTAAGGACGGAATGGGGCACTAATGAAAAACTGTTTTTT. Translation: CASSLRTEWGTNEKLFF. Combining the CDR3 with reference TRBV5-4 and TRBJ1-4 gives the whole variable domain ETGVTQSPTHLIKTRGQQVTLRCSSQSGHNTVSWYQQALGQGPQFIFQYYREEENGRGNFPPRFSGLQFPNYSSELNVNALELDDSALYLCASSLRTEWGTNEKLFFGSGTQLSVL.

The CDR3: CASSQGRGRGNNQPQHF. CDR3 in DNA: TGTGCCAGCAGCCAAGGGCGTGGTAGGGGTAACAATCAGCCCCAGCATTTT. V and J are TRBV3-1 (or the pseudogene TRBV3-2) and TRBJ1-5, with D maybe TRBD1 (5 bases). This CDR3 comprises 17 residues. Germline V gene sequence: CDR1 LGHDT, CDR2 YNNKEL (reference sequence). The ends were cut back, 1 base at V and 3 bases at J, with 16 bases in the middle.

This clone was found a few times. The CDR3 DNA reads as TGTGCCAGCAGTTTTGACACGTATGGCTACACCTTC. This translates into CASSFDTYGYTF. The chain combines TRBV12-3 or TRBV12-4 with TRBJ1-2; D is undetermined. The CDR3 covers 12 residues. V was shortened by 3 bases and J by 5 bases, with 7 bases between the two germline ends.

This sequence joins TRBV7-2 and TRBJ2-7; D ambiguous. The germline CDR1 and CDR2 sequences are SGHTA and FQGNSA. Trimming shortened V by 5 bases and J by 5 bases, and 13 bases separated the two germline ends. CDR3 length equals 13 residues. In nucleotides, the CDR3 is TGTGCCAGCAGCCTATCCCGATTGGACGAGCAGTACTTC. Its protein is CASSLSRLDEQYF. The full variable domain, with the rest looked up from reference TRBV7-2 and TRBJ2-7, is GAGVSQSPSNKVTEKGKDVELRCDPISGHTALYWYRQSLGQGLEFLIYFQGNSAPDKSGLPSDRFSAERTGGSVSTLTIQRTQQEDSAVYLCASSLSRLDEQYFGPGTRLTVT.

The chain couples TRBV7-9 to TRBJ2-1; TRBD2 is a possible D gene (5 bases). V lost 5 bases to trimming and J lost 2 bases, with 10 bases between them. This CDR3 is built from 14 residues. The germline gives CDR1 SEHNR, CDR2 FQNEAQ (reference sequence). The CDR3: CASSIAGTYNEQFF. The CDR3 region has the DNA TGTGCCAGCAGCATTGCCGGGACCTACAATGAGCAGTTCTTC.

The chain links TRBV19 to TRBJ1-5, with 7 bases identical to TRBD1. CDR1 LNHDA and CDR2 SQIVND come from the germline V gene (reference sequence). With V trimmed by 3 bases and J by 1 base, 15 bases remained unmatched. This CDR3 region has 19 residues. The CDR3 coding sequence is TGTGCCAGTAGTATTTTGGTTATTACAGGGGAAGTAAGCAATCAGCCCCAGCATTTT. It codes for CASSILVITGEVSNQPQHF.

The V and J genes are TRBV6-5 and TRBJ2-7, with unresolved D. V lost 5 bases to trimming and J lost 3 bases, with 8 bases between them. This CDR3 is built from 12 residues. Germline CDR1 is MNHEY and CDR2 is SVGAGI. The CDR3 nucleotides read TGTGCCAGCAGTACACAGCACTACGAGCAGTACTTC. Residues: CASSTQHYEQYF.

The CDR3 region has the DNA TGTGCCAGCTCACCACCGGCTAGCGGGGGAAAACAAGAGACCCAGTACTTC. It yields the protein CASSPPASGGKQETQYF. The chain carries TRBV18 and TRBJ2-5; TRBD2 matches at 10 bases. Germline V gene sequence: CDR1 KGHSH, CDR2 LQKENI. The CDR3 extends over 17 amino acids. After removal of 0 bases from V and 2 bases from J, the junction contained 6 bases not matched to a gene.

The CDR3 nucleotides are TGTGCCAGCAGCCAATTCCCTCAAGCACCAACTAGCGGGACTGGCGGGGAGCTGTTTTTT. This translates into CASSQFPQAPTSGTGGELFF. This sequence joins TRBV3-1 (or the pseudogene TRBV3-2) and TRBJ2-2; 10 bases match TRBD2. V lost 2 bases to trimming and J lost 7 bases; unmatched junction nucleotides: 19. This CDR3 is 20 amino acids long. CDR1 is LGHDT and CDR2 is YNNKEL in the germline V gene (reference sequence).

The chain has TRBV28 and TRBJ2-2, with D perhaps TRBD2 (5 bases). Trimming left V 7 bases short and J 0 bases short, with 15 bases between. There are 16 residues in the CDR3. Per the germline V gene, CDR1 is MDHEN and CDR2 is SYDVKM. Here the CDR3 DNA reads TGTGCCAGCAAACCCCCCCGGACTGCGAACACCGGGGAGCTGTTTTTT. Its protein is CASKPPRTANTGELFF.

The gene calls are TRBV28 and TRBJ2-3; TRBD2 might be the D (5 bases). V was pared by 6 bases and J by 4 bases, with 14 bases between. The germline gives CDR1 MDHEN, CDR2 SYDVKM. This CDR3 contains 14 residues. This chain's CDR3 is CASRGGDRADTQYF. CDR3 nucleotides: TGTGCCAGCAGAGGAGGCGACCGGGCAGATACGCAGTATTTT.

The genes are TRBV3-1 (or the pseudogene TRBV3-2) and TRBJ1-3; TRBD1 aligns across 7 bases. V lost 1 base and J lost 0; bases outside the gene matches: 6. CDR3 length equals 17 residues. The germline gives CDR1 LGHDT, CDR2 YNNKEL (reference sequence). The CDR3 nucleotides are TGTGCCAGCAGCCAAGGACAGGGCCACCTCTCTGGAAACACCATATATTTT. Its translation is CASSQGQGHLSGNTIYF.

The rearrangement uses TRBV24-1 and TRBJ2-2; 8 bases are a match to TRBD2. Trimming took 3 bases from V and 2 from J; bases not matched to a gene: 4. This CDR3 has 16 residues. Germline V gene lookup returns CDR1 KGHDR and CDR2 SFDVKD. CDR3 in DNA: TGTGCCACCAGTGATGCACTAGCGGTAAACACCGGGGAGCTGTTTTTT. Translated, it gives CATSDALAVNTGELFF.

V usage is TRBV28 and J usage is TRBJ2-7; 7 bases map to TRBD2. J was trimmed by 2 bases and V by 3 bases; bases with no gene match: 4. Germline CDR1 reads MDHEN; CDR2 reads SYDVKM. The CDR3 has 14 residues. The CDR3 here is CASSFPSGTYEQYF. In nucleotides, the CDR3 is TGTGCCAGCAGTTTCCCTAGCGGAACCTACGAGCAGTACTTC.

The chain recombines TRBV5-1 with TRBJ2-1; D is uncertain. Between the trimmed V and J ends, which lost 4 bases and 6 bases, there was a span of 11 bases. The germline V gene encodes CDR1 SGHRS and CDR2 YFSETQ. CDR3 length: 13 amino acids. The CDR3 nucleotides are TGCGCCAGCAGCCCCCTACTTGGCAATGAGCAGTTCTTC. It yields the protein CASSPLLGNEQFF.

This chain joins TRBV5-1 and TRBJ2-5; 8 nucleotides line up with TRBD2. The CDR3 consists of 16 residues. Trimming took 1 base from V and 5 from J; bases not matched to a gene: 10. CDR1 SGHRS and CDR2 YFSETQ come from the germline V gene. Written as DNA, the CDR3 is TGCGCCAGCAGCTTGTCAACCGCGGGAGGCGCGGAGACCCAGTACTTC. This codes for CASSLSTAGGAETQYF. Full variable domain (rest looked up from reference TRBV5-1 and TRBJ2-5): KAGVTQTPRYLIKTRGQQVTLSCSPISGHRSVSWYQQTPGQGLQFLFEYFSETQRNKGNFPGRFSGRQFSNSRSEMNVSTLELGDSALYLCASSLSTAGGAETQYFGPGTRLLVL.

CDR3: CASRLASRGDTQYF. For the CDR3, the DNA is TGTGCCAGCCGACTAGCGTCGAGGGGAGATACGCAGTATTTT. This chain joins TRBV6-5 and TRBJ2-3, with 8 positions matching TRBD2. Germline CDR1 is MNHEY and CDR2 is SVGAGI. The CDR3 is 14 residues long. V shed 8 bases, J shed 5 bases, and the junction held 9 bases outside the gene matches.

The chain's CDR3 is CASSLGAGRLGEQYF. Here the CDR3 DNA reads TGTGCCAGCAGCTTAGGCGCGGGACGGTTGGGCGAGCAGTACTTC. The chain employs TRBV11-2 and TRBJ2-7, with D tentatively TRBD2 (6 bases). V lost 1 base to trimming and J lost 6 bases, with 16 bases between them. CDR1 and CDR2 (germline): SGHAT, FQNNGV. The CDR3 has 15 amino acids.

Note on this clone: This sample includes further DNA sequences coding for the same CDR3. The CDR3 bases are TGTGCCAGCAGCTCTACTAGCGGGAGAGGGGAGACCCAGTACTTC. Its protein is CASSSTSGRGETQYF. The genes are TRBV7-2 and TRBJ2-5; 11 bases agree with TRBD2. Germline V gene data show CDR1 as SGHTA and CDR2 as FQGNSA. The V segment lost 4 bases and the J segment 5 bases; nucleotides outside the gene matches: 6. This CDR3 has 15 amino acids.

The genes are TRBV19 and TRBJ2-7; 7 bases align to TRBD2. V lost 2 bases to trimming and J lost 3 bases; unmatched junction nucleotides: 4. Germline V CDR1 and CDR2: LNHDA, SQIVND (reference sequence). The CDR3 consists of 14 residues. The CDR3 is CASSISSGFYEQYF. For the CDR3, the DNA is TGTGCCAGTAGTATAAGTAGCGGGTTCTACGAGCAGTACTTC.

This rearrangement joins TRBV18 to TRBJ2-1, with a weak D call TRBD1 (5 bases). CDR3 length equals 14 residues. The germline V and J ends were trimmed by 1 base and 7 bases, with 11 bases remaining between them. CDR1 is KGHSH and CDR2 is LQKENI in the germline V gene. The CDR3 DNA reads as TGTGCCAGCTCACCACAGGGGATCGGGAATGAGCAGTTCTTC. It specifies CASSPQGIGNEQFF.

The chain links TRBV12-3 or TRBV12-4 to TRBJ2-1; D not certain. This CDR3 is 13 amino acids long. V was pared by 3 bases and J by 9 bases, with 12 bases between. CDR3 protein: CASSFPPHGEQFF. The CDR3 bases are TGTGCCAGCAGTTTCCCCCCCCACGGTGAGCAGTTCTTC.

Written as DNA, the CDR3 is TGTGCCAGCAGTTATTCTGACGCGGGGGTCGCTTCACCCCTCCACTTT. Translation: CASSYSDAGVASPLHF. The chain has TRBV6-2 or TRBV6-3 and TRBJ1-6, with a tentative D call TRBD1 (5 bases). The CDR3 sequence is 16 residues long. The V end was cut by 3 bases, the J end by 9 bases, with 18 bases between. CDR1 MNHEY and CDR2 SVGEGT come from the germline V gene.

The chain uses TRBV19 and TRBJ1-3; 11 nucleotides align to TRBD1. With 5 bases clipped from V and 2 bases from J, the junction kept 2 bases outside the gene matches. There are 15 residues in the CDR3. CDR1 and CDR2 from the germline V gene are LNHDA and SQIVND (reference sequence). CDR3 nucleotides: TGTGCCAGTAGTCTGGGACAGGGGGCTGGAAACACCATATATTTT. Amino acids: CASSLGQGAGNTIYF.

The chain combines TRBV10-3 with TRBJ2-5; possible D gene TRBD1, 5 bases. The CDR3 spans 13 residues. CDR1 and CDR2 from the germline V gene are ENHRY and SYGVKD. V lost 6 bases and J 0 bases, leaving 8 bases between the germline ends. CDR3 residues: CAIRKTDQETQYF. The CDR3, as DNA: TGTGCCATCAGGAAGACAGACCAAGAGACCCAGTACTTC.

The chain uses TRBV6-5 and TRBJ2-5; 9 bases fit TRBD2. CDR1 MNHEY and CDR2 SVGAGI come from the germline V gene. There are 15 residues in the CDR3. V shed 6 bases and J 5 bases; nucleotides not matched to a gene: 10. CDR3 sequence: CASRMTSGGGETQYF. The CDR3 coding sequence is TGTGCCAGCAGGATGACTAGCGGAGGGGGGGAGACCCAGTACTTC.